Following are 13 T cell receptor beta chains from one sample sequenced in a study of blood T cell repertoires in COVID-19. The protocol was immunoSEQ multiplex PCR, while the TCRdb copy is restricted to in-frame clones and leaves out a portion. Among 150,000 to 180,000 clones listed, about 85% were seen once. The specimen sequenced was peripheral blood. The receptors stem from a man between 60 and 75 years old with COVID-19, enrolled during active disease.

Here the CDR3 reads CASSFPRSGGGETQYF. The CDR3 DNA is TGTGCCAGCAGCTTCCCGAGATCCGGCGGCGGAGAGACCCAGTACTTC. The chain employs TRBV9 and TRBJ2-5; no reliable D call. Trimming pared 4 bases from V and 4 bases from J, leaving 20 bases between. The CDR3 covers 16 residues. Germline lookup yields CDR1 SGDLS and CDR2 YYNGEE.

J is TRBJ1-1 and V is TRBV6-5; D remains ambiguous. Germline V gene sequence: CDR1 MNHEY, CDR2 SVGAGI. Trimming stripped 2 bases from V and 4 bases from J, with 11 bases between. The CDR3 extends over 14 amino acids. The DNA of the CDR3 is TGTGCCAGCAGTTACCGGGAGTTGGGCACTGAAGCTTTCTTT. As protein: CASSYRELGTEAFF.

CDR3 sequence (DNA): TGTGCCAGCTCACTTCAGACGGAGGTGAACACTGAAGCTTTCTTT. Residues: CASSLQTEVNTEAFF. The rearrangement joins TRBV18 to TRBJ1-1, with unresolved D. There are 15 residues in the CDR3. Germline loops: CDR1 KGHSH, CDR2 LQKENI. V lost 4 bases, J lost 0 bases, and 12 bases lay in between.

A single count supports this clone. This chain links TRBV4-1 with TRBJ2-4; D unclear. Per germline, CDR1 MGHRA and CDR2 YSYEKL. CDR3 length equals 13 residues. Between the trimmed V and J ends, which lost 1 base and 8 bases, there was a span of 9 bases. The CDR3 loop reads CASSQASEDIQYF. The CDR3 DNA sequence: TGCGCCAGCAGCCAAGCCAGTGAAGACATTCAGTACTTC.

V and J are TRBV7-9 and TRBJ2-6; 9 bases align to TRBD1. The CDR3 is made up of 18 amino acids. V lost 2 bases to trimming and J lost 0 bases; unmatched junction nucleotides: 5. The germline V gene has CDR1 SEHNR and CDR2 FQNEAQ (reference sequence). CDR3 coding DNA: TGTGCCAGCAGCTTATTGGGACAGGGCCTCTCTGGGGCCAACGTCCTGACTTTC. Its protein is CASSLLGQGLSGANVLTF.

The chain has TRBV19 and TRBJ2-6; D not certain. The CDR3 loop spans 15 amino acids. Germline V lookup: CDR1 LNHDA, CDR2 SQIVND (reference sequence). V was trimmed by 5 bases and J by 4 bases, leaving 12 bases between them. CDR3 coding DNA: TGTGCCAGTAGTTATGCTGACTCCGGGGCCAACGTCCTGACTTTC. This codes for CASSYADSGANVLTF.

This rearrangement joins TRBV19 to TRBJ1-1, with 9 positions matching TRBD1. The CDR3 consists of 20 residues. Trimming cost V 6 bases and J 1 base; bases outside gene matches: 21. Germline assignment: CDR1 LNHDA and CDR2 SQIVND (reference sequence). The CDR3 loop is CASSPTPYRDRVLTNTEAFF. The CDR3 nucleotides are TGTGCCAGTAGCCCTACCCCCTACCGGGACAGGGTGTTGACGAACACTGAAGCTTTCTTT.

The chain recombines TRBV7-9 with TRBJ2-3, with 12 bases lining up with TRBD2. V trimming: 5 bases; J trimming: 4 bases; junction bases outside the gene matches: 7. The CDR3 has 16 amino acids. Germline loops: CDR1 SEHNR, CDR2 FQNEAQ (reference sequence). The CDR3 region has the DNA TGTGCCAGCAGCCCCTGGACTAGCGGGGATCCAGATACGCAGTATTTT. Protein sequence: CASSPWTSGDPDTQYF. The variable domain in full, with the rest retrieved from reference TRBV7-9 and TRBJ2-3, is DTGVSQNPRHKITKRGQNVTFRCDPISEHNRLYWYRQTLGQGPEFLTYFQNEAQLEKSRLLSDRFSAERPKGSFSTLEIQRTEQGDSAMYLCASSPWTSGDPDTQYFGPGTRLTVL.

This clone was counted a few times. The chain employs TRBV6-5 and TRBJ1-2; 8 nucleotides agree with TRBD1. The V segment lost 6 bases and the J segment 6 bases; nucleotides outside the gene matches: 9. The CDR3 has 14 residues. The germline CDR1 and CDR2 sequences are MNHEY and SVGAGI. CDR3: CASRAQGERHGYTF. The DNA of the CDR3 is TGTGCCAGCAGGGCACAGGGGGAACGGCATGGCTACACCTTC.

The rearrangement uses TRBV29-1 and TRBJ1-1; TRBD1 might be the D (5 bases). V lost 4 bases and J lost 4, with 10 bases in between. From germline, CDR1 is SQVTM and CDR2 ANQGSEA. The CDR3 loop spans 12 amino acids. This CDR3 is CSVARDGTEAFF. CDR3 DNA sequence: TGCAGCGTTGCCAGGGATGGCACTGAAGCTTTCTTT.

The CDR3 spells CASTGAVNYGYTF. CDR3 DNA sequence: TGTGCCAGTACAGGGGCGGTCAACTATGGCTACACCTTC. This sequence joins TRBV19 and TRBJ1-2, with TRBD1 as a possible D gene (6 bases). The V end lost 7 bases, the J end lost 2 bases, and 11 bases lay between the germline ends. Germline CDR1 is LNHDA and CDR2 is SQIVND (reference sequence). The CDR3 contains 13 residues.

The chain joins TRBV28 to TRBJ1-1, with TRBD1 matching 8 bases. The CDR3 totals 15 residues. J was trimmed by 1 base and V by 5 bases; bases with no gene match: 6. Germline CDR1 reads MDHEN; CDR2 reads SYDVKM. This chain's CDR3 is CASSTTGTGNTEAFF. The CDR3 DNA reads TGTGCCAGCAGTACGACAGGGACAGGGAACACTGAAGCTTTCTTT.

The J gene is TRBJ2-1, the V gene TRBV7-9; 7 nucleotides align to TRBD2. Germline trimming cut 5 bases from V and 4 bases from J; bases unmatched to any gene: 5. This CDR3 is 14 amino acids long. Germline lookup yields CDR1 SEHNR and CDR2 FQNEAQ (reference sequence). CDR3 in amino acids: CASSPAGGYNEQFF. DNA of the CDR3: TGTGCCAGCAGCCCTGCCGGGGGGTACAATGAGCAGTTCTTC.